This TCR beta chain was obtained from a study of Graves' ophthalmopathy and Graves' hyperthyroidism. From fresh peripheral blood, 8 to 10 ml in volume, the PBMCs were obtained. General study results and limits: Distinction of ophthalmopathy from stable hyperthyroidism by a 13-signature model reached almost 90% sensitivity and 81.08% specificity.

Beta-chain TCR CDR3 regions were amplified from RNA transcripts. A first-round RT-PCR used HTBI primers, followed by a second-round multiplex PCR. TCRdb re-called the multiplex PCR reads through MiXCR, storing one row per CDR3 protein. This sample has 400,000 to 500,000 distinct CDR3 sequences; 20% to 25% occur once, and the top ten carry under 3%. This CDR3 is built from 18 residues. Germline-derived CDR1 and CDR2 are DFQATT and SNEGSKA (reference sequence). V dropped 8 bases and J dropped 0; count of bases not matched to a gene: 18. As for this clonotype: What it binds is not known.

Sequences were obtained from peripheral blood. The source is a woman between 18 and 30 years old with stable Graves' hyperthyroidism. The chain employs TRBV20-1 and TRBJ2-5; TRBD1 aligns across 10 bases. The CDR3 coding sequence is TGCAGTCGCACGGACAACTTCCGGGACAGGGGATACCAAGAGACCCAGTACTTC. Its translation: CSRTDNFRDRGYQETQYF.